This T cell receptor (beta chain) comes out of a study of neurological immune-mediated disorders. Study-wide results and caveats: The absence of shared CDR3 amino acid sequences among expanded clones across subjects suggests private repertoires in all groups.

5'RACE with 10-nucleotide random UMIs generated the cDNA. Via MiXCR, TCRdb re-called the 5' RACE reads, giving one row per CDR3 protein. Of some 55,000 distinct CDR3 sequences listed, more than 7% are singletons. A note on this clonotype: Its antigen is still unknown.

Time point here: longitudinal time-point 3. The receptor was derived from a woman aged 40 to 49 in good health. Material for sequencing was PBMCs.

The CDR3 here is CASSLKLAGSGYNEQFF. CDR3 nucleotide sequence: TGCGCCAGCAGCTTGAAGCTCGCGGGATCGGGCTACAATGAGCAGTTCTTC. The chain joins TRBV5-1 to TRBJ2-1; D might be TRBD2 (6 bases). The CDR3 sequence is 17 residues long. Germline V gene sequence: CDR1 SGHRS, CDR2 YFSETQ. V shed 1 base and J shed 3 bases, with 17 bases lying between them.